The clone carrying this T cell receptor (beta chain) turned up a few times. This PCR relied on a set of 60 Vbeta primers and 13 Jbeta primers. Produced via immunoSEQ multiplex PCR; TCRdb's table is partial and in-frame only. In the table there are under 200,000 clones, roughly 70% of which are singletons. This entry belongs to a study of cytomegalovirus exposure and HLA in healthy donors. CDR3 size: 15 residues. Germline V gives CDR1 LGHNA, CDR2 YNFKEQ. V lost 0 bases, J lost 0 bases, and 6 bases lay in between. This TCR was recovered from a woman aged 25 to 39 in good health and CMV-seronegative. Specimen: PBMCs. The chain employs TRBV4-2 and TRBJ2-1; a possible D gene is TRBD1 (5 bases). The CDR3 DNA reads TGTGCCAGCAGCCAAGATCAGGGCTCCTACAATGAGCAGTTCTTC. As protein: CASSQDQGSYNEQFF.